The rows below give T cell receptor beta chains drawn from one sample of a study of blood T cell repertoires in COVID-19. The repertoire was sequenced with immunoSEQ multiplex PCR; TCRdb's copy has only in-frame clones and lacks some. The table has around 150,000 clones, approximately 80% seen once. The sequencing input was peripheral blood. These receptors were obtained from a human donor in a cohort sampled during active COVID-19. Both conserved end residues are part of each CDR3. The D gene is left open where the match is weak. Size is omitted from some rows. Given values are once, few, many or a class for expanded clones.

NA,TRBV3-1/TRBV3-2,TRBJ1-2,NA,CASSPTGGYGYTF,TGTGCCAGCAGCCCGACCGGGGGCTATGGCTACACCTTC
NA,TRBV5-3,TRBJ1-2,NA,CARSLVAFLDYGYTF,TGTGCCAGAAGCTTGGTCGCATTTTTAGACTATGGCTACACCTTC
NA,TRBV10-3,TRBJ2-4,TRBD2,CAISTSGAKNIQYF,TGTGCCATTTCGACTAGCGGGGCAAAAAACATTCAGTACTTC
NA,TRBV5-6,TRBJ2-3,TRBD2,CASRRGAGDTDTQYF,TGTGCCAGCAGGCGAGGGGCGGGAGACACAGATACGCAGTATTTT
NA,TRBV6-2/TRBV6-3,TRBJ1-5,NA,CASSTQGYQPQHF,TGTGCCAGCAGTACTCAGGGATATCAGCCCCAGCATTTT
NA,TRBV5-1,TRBJ1-1,NA,CASQATAGGNTEAFF,TGCGCCAGCCAAGCGACGGCCGGGGGGAACACTGAAGCTTTCTTT
few,TRBV5-1,TRBJ2-5,TRBD1,CASSSTGGQETQYF,TGCGCCAGCAGCTCGACAGGGGGGCAAGAGACCCAGTACTTC
NA,TRBV5-1,TRBJ2-3,NA,CASSTSPQGGGADTQYF,TGCGCCAGCAGCACCTCCCCCCAGGGGGGAGGCGCAGATACGCAGTATTTT
NA,TRBV7-2,TRBJ2-5,TRBD2,CASSLVSGGQETQYF,TGTGCCAGCAGCTTAGTTAGCGGGGGGCAAGAGACCCAGTACTTC
NA,TRBV11-3,TRBJ2-1,NA,CASSLARTHNEQFF,TGTGCCAGCAGCTTAGCCAGGACTCACAATGAGCAGTTCTTC
NA,TRBV24-1,TRBJ2-1,NA,CATSGERLSYNEQFF,TGTGCCACCAGTGGGGAGCGCCTCTCCTACAATGAGCAGTTCTTC
NA,TRBV3-1/TRBV3-2,TRBJ1-6,NA,CASSETTGNSPLHF,TGTGCCAGCAGCGAAACTACAGGGAATTCACCCCTCCACTTT
few,TRBV6-6,TRBJ1-1,TRBD1,CASSPPPGTGGRVNTEAFF,TGTGCCAGCAGTCCTCCTCCCGGGACAGGGGGCCGAGTGAACACTGAAGCTTTCTTT
NA,TRBV27,TRBJ1-1,NA,CASTPRPGNTEAFF,TGTGCCAGCACCCCCCGCCCCGGGAACACTGAAGCTTTCTTT
NA,TRBV6-5,TRBJ2-2,TRBD1,CASRDRGTGELFF,TGTGCCAGCCGGGACAGGGGTACCGGGGAGCTGTTTTTT
NA,TRBV7-7,TRBJ2-2,NA,CASSLGAGDTGELFF,TGTGCTAGCAGCTTAGGGGCAGGCGACACCGGGGAGCTGTTTTTT
few,TRBV15,TRBJ2-7,TRBD1,CATSSWESRDSGAYEQYF,TGTGCCACCAGCAGTTGGGAGAGCCGGGACAGTGGGGCCTACGAGCAGTACTTC
NA,TRBV6-6,TRBJ2-3,TRBD1,CASSPGQGSDTQYF,TGTGCCAGCAGCCCCGGACAGGGCTCAGATACGCAGTATTTT
NA,TRBV9,TRBJ1-2,NA,CASSVAAGSTGYTF,TGTGCCAGCAGCGTAGCGGCGGGAAGTACTGGCTACACCTTC
many,TRBV28,TRBJ1-5,TRBD1,CASSLDQGENQPQHF,TGTGCCAGCAGTTTGGATCAGGGGGAGAATCAGCCCCAGCATTTT
once,TRBV4-3,TRBJ1-6,NA,CASSQYMYNSPLHF,TGCGCCAGCAGCCAATACATGTATAATTCACCCCTCCACTTT
NA,TRBV6-5,TRBJ2-5,NA,CASSYSRIETQYF,TGTGCCAGCAGTTACAGCAGGATAGAGACCCAGTACTTC
NA,TRBV11-2,TRBJ2-1,TRBD2,CASSPHGLAGANEQFF,TGTGCCAGCAGCCCCCACGGACTAGCGGGGGCCAATGAGCAGTTCTTC
NA,TRBV11-3,TRBJ1-1,TRBD1,CASSLEIDRGGMNTEAFF,TGTGCCAGCAGCTTAGAAATAGACAGGGGTGGAATGAACACTGAAGCTTTCTTT
NA,TRBV28,TRBJ2-7,TRBD1,CASSLNDRGYEQYF,TGTGCCAGCAGTTTAAACGACAGGGGATACGAGCAGTACTTC
once,TRBV3-1/TRBV3-2,TRBJ2-5,NA,CASSQGRGETQYF,TGTGCCAGCAGCCAAGGCCGGGGAGAGACCCAGTACTTC
NA,TRBV18,TRBJ1-6,NA,CASSRSSYNSPLHF,TGTGCCAGCTCACGGAGCTCCTATAATTCACCCCTCCACTTT
once,TRBV7-8,TRBJ1-1,NA,CASSSLRGRDEAFF,TGTGCCAGCAGCTCACTCAGGGGACGCGATGAAGCTTTCTTT
NA,TRBV19,TRBJ1-6,TRBD1,CASVGTGSPLHF,TGTGCCAGCGTGGGGACAGGTTCACCCCTCCACTTT
once,TRBV6-1,TRBJ1-5,NA,CASSESRGGSNQPQHF,TGTGCCAGCAGTGAAAGTCGGGGGGGCTCCAATCAGCCCCAGCATTTT